A selection of T cell receptor beta chains follows, all from one sample in a study of beta chain features in type 1 diabetes. Profiled with immunoSEQ multiplex PCR; TCRdb holds only in-frame clones, not every one. The table has roughly 250,000 clones, around 65% seen once. Source material: naive CD4+ T cells from blood. Source of these receptors: a man between 25 and 39 years old in good health. Each CDR3 is given with its conserved first and last residue. The order of the fields is D gene, J gene, V gene, CDR3 protein. The D gene is left open where the match is weak.

>.|TRBJ2-5|TRBV10-2
CASSEADGSGETQYF
>.|TRBJ2-7|TRBV10-3
CAIRRGLESSYEQYF
>TRBD1|TRBJ2-3|TRBV30
CAWRQGAKDTQYF
>TRBD2|TRBJ2-1|TRBV7-6
CASSPGLAVYNEQFF
>.|TRBJ2-2|TRBV30
CAWSAWRSDGELFF
>TRBD2|TRBJ2-1|TRBV30
CAWSKAGLANEQFF
>.|TRBJ2-7|TRBV7-9
CASSSDRYEQYF
>.|TRBJ2-1|TRBV6-5
CASRITRDSRRFF
>.|TRBJ2-3|TRBV4-2
CASSQVDTQYF
>.|TRBJ2-3|TRBV10-3
CAISGQNTDTQYF